The clone carrying this T cell receptor (beta chain) was seen once. The antigen is unknown. This sample was taken from a study of T cell responses to AZD1222 COVID-19 vaccine. Regarding the study as a whole: The study identified only six AZD1222 recipients as seropositive at baseline. Spike-specific TCR breadth and depth rose after two AZD1222 doses.

Some clones are missing from TCRdb's copy, which holds only in-frame ones; the method was immunoSEQ multiplex PCR. The profile covers approximately 140,000 clones, with about 89% appearing a single time and 7% to 9% taken by the ten largest. Per the germline V gene, CDR1 is MRHNA and CDR2 is SNTAGT. V dropped 2 bases and J dropped 6 bases, with 14 bases sitting between them. The CDR3 covers 15 residues. The sample was peripheral blood, taken 28 days after the second dose of the MenACWY control vaccine. The chain is built from TRBV6-4 and TRBJ2-1; D not certain. The source is an adult who received the MenACWY meningococcal vaccine as a control. The CDR3 protein is CASSDALVPRNEQFF. The CDR3 DNA is TGTGCCAGCAGTGACGCCTTGGTACCGCGCAATGAGCAGTTCTTC.